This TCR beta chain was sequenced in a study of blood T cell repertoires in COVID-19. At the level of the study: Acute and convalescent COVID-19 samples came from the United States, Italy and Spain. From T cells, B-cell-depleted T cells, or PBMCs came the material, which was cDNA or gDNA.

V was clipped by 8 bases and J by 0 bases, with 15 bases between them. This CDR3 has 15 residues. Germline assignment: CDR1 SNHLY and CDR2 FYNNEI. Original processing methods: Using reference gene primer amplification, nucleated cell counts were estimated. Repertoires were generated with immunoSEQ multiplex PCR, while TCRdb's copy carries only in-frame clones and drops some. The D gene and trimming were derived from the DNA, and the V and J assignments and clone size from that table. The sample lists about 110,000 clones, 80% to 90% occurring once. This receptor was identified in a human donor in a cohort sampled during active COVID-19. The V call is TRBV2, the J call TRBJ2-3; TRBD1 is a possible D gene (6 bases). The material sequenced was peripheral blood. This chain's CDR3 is CASAADRTSTDTQYF. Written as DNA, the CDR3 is TGTGCCAGCGCTGCGGACAGAACTAGCACAGATACGCAGTATTTT.